This T cell receptor (beta chain) was retrieved from a study of T cells in Graves' hyperthyroidism and ophthalmopathy. CDR3 size: 14 residues. Trimming took 6 bases from V and 2 from J; bases not matched to a gene: 6. Germline values: CDR1 MNHEY, CDR2 SMNVEV (reference sequence). Template material for amplifying TCR beta CDR3 regions consisted of RNA transcripts. The HTBI set primed first-round TCR CDR3 RT-PCR. TCRdb used MiXCR to reprocess the multiplex PCR reads, holding one entry per CDR3 protein. The sample comprises around 500,000 distinct CDR3 sequences, about 20% of which are singletons, and 45% to 50% rests with the top ten. Regarding this clonotype: A much larger clone lies one base from this, so it may be a read error.

Sequencing used blood. This rearrangement joins TRBV27 to TRBJ2-5; TRBD1 matches 7 bases. The sequence came from a woman aged 70-85 years with Graves' ophthalmopathy. CDR3: CASRRQGGQETQYF. DNA of the CDR3: TGTGCCAGCAGGAGACAGGGTGGTCAAGAGACCCAGTACTTC.